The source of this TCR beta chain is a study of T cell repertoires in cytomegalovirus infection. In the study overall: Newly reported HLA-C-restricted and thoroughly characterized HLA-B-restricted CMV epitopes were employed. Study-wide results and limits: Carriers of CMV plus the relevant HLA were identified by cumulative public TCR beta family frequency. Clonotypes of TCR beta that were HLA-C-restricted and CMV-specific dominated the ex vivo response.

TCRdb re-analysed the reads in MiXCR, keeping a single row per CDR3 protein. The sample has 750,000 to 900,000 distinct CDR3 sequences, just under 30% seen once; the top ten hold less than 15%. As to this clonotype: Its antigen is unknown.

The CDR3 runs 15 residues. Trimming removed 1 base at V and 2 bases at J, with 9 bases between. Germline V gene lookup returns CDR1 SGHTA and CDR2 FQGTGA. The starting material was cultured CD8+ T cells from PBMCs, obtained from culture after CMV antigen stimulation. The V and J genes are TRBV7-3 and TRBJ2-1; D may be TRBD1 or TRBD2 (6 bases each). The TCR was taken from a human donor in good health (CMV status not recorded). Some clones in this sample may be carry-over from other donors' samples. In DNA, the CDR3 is TGTGCCAGCAGCTTAATGAGGGGGGCCTACAATGAGCAGTTCTTC. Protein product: CASSLMRGAYNEQFF.